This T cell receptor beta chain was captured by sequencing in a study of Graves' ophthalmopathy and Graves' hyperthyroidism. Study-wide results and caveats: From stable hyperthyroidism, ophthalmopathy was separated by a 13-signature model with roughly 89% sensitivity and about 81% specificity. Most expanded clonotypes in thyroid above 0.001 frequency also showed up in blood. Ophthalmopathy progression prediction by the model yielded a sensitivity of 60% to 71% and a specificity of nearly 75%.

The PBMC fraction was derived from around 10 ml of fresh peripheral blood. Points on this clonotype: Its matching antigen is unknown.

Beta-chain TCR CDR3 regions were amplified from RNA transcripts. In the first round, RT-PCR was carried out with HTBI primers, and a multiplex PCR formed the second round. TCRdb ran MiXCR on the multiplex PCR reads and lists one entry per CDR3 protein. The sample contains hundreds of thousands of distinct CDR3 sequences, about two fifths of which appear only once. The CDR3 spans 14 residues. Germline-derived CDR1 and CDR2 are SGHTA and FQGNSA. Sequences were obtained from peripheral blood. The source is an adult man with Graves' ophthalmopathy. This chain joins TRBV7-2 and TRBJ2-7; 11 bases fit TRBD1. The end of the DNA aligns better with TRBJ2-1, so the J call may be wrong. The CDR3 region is CASTRDRGIGEQFF. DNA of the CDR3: TGTGCCAGCACCCGGGACAGGGGGATCGGCGAGCAGTTCTTC.